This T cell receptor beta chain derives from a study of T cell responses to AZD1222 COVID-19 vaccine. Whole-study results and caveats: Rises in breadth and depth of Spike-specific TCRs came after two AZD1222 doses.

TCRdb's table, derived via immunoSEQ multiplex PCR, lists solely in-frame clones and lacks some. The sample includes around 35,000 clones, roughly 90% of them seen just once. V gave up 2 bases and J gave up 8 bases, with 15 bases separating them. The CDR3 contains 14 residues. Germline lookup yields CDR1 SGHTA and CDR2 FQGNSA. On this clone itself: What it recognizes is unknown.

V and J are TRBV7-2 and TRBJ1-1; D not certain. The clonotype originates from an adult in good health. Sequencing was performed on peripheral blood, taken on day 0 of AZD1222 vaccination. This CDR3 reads CASSLRQASWEAFF. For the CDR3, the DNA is TGTGCCAGCAGCTTAAGGCAGGCAAGCTGGGAAGCTTTCTTT. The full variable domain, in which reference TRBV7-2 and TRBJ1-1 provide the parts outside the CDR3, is GAGVSQSPSNKVTEKGKDVELRCDPISGHTALYWYRQSLGQGLEFLIYFQGNSAPDKSGLPSDRFSAERTGGSVSTLTIQRTQQEDSAVYLCASSLRQASWEAFFGQGTRLTVV.